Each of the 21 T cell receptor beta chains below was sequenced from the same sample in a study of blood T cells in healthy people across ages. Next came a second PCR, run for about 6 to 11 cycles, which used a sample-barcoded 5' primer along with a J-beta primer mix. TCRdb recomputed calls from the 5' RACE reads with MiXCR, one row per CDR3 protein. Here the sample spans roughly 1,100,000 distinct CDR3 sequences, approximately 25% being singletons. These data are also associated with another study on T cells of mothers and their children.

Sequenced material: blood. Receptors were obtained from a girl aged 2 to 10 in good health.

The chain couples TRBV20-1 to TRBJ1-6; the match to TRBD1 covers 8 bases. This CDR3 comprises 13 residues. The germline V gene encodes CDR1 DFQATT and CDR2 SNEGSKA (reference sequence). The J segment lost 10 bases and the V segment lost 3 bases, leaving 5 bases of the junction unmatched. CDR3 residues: CSARDRVMSPLHF. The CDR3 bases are TGCAGTGCTAGGGACAGGGTCATGTCACCCCTCCACTTT.

CDR3: CASVTGNTDTQYF. DNA for the CDR3: TGTGCCAGTGTAACAGGGAACACAGATACGCAGTATTTT. The chain links TRBV12-3 or TRBV12-4 to TRBJ2-3, with D possibly matching TRBD1 (6 bases). The CDR3 contains 13 residues. Trimming removed 9 bases at V and 2 bases at J, with 12 bases between.

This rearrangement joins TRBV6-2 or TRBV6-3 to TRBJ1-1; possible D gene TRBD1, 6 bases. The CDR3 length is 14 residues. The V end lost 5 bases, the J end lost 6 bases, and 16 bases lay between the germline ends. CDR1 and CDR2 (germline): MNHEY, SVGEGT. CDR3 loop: CASSPRGMWAEAFF. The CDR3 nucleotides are TGTGCCAGCAGTCCTAGGGGGATGTGGGCTGAAGCTTTCTTT.

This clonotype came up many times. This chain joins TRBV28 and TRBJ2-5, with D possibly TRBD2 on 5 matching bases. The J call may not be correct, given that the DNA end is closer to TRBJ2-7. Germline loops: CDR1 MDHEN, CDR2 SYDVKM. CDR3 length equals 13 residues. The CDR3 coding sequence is TGTGCCAGCAACGGTGGGAGCTCCTACGAGCAGTACTTC. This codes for CASNGGSSYEQYF.

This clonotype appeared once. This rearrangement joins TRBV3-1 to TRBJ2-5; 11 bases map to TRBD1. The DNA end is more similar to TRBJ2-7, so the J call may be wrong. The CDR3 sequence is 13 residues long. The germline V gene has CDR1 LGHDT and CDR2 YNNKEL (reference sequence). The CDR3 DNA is TGTGCCAGCATCGGACAGGGGGCATACGAGCAGTACTTC. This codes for CASIGQGAYEQYF.

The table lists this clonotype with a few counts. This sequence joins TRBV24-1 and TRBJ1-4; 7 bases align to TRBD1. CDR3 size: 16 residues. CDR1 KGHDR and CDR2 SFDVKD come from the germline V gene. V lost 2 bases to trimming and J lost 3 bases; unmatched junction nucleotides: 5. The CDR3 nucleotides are TGTGCCACCAGTGATTCTGACGGGACAGCTAATGAAAAACTGTTTTTT. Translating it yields CATSDSDGTANEKLFF.

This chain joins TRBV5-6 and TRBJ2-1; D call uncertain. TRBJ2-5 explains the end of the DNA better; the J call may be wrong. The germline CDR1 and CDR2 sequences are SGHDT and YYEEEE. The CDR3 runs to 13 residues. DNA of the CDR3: TGTGCCAGCAGCTCGGACCCCTGGGAGACCCAGTACTTC. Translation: CASSSDPWETQYF.

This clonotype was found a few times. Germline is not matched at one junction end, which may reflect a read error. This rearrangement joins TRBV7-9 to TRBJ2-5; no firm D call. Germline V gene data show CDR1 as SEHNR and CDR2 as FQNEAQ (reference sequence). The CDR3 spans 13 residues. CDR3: CASSQWVPGGHGF. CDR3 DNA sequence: TGTGCCAGCAGTCAATGGGTTCCGGGCGGTCATGGCTTC.

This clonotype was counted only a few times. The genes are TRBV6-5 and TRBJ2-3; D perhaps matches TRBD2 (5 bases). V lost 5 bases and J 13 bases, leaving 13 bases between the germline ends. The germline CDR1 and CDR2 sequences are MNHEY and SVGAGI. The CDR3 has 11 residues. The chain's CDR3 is CASSTRDSEYF. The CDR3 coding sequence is TGTGCCAGCAGTACACGGGATTCGGAGTATTTT.

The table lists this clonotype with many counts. In DNA, the CDR3 is TGTGCCAGCAACGAACCTACTAGCGATGAGCAGTTCTTC. The encoded protein is CASNEPTSDEQFF. The V and J genes are TRBV9 and TRBJ2-1; 7 nucleotides line up with TRBD2. J lost 8 bases, V lost 6 bases, and 8 bases had no gene match. Germline V CDR1 and CDR2: SGDLS, YYNGEE. CDR3 length: 13 amino acids.

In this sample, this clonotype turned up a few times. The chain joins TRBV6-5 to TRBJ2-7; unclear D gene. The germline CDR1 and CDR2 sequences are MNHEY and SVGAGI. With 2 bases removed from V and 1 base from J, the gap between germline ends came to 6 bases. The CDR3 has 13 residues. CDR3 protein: CASSYMGSYEQYF. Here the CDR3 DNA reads TGTGCCAGCAGTTACATGGGTTCCTACGAGCAGTACTTC.

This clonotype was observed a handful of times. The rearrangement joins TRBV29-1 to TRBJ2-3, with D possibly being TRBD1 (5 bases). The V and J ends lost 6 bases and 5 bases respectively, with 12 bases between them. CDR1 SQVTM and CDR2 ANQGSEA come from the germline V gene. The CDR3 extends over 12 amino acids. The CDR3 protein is CSVGRALDTQYF. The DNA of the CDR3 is TGCAGCGTCGGCAGGGCCTTAGATACGCAGTATTTT.

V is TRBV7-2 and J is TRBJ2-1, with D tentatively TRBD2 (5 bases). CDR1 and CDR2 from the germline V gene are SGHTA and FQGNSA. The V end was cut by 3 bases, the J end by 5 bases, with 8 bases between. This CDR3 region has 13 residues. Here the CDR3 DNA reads TGTGCCAGCAGCTTCGAGACTAACAATGAGCAGTTCTTC. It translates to CASSFETNNEQFF. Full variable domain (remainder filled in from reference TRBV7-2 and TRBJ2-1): GAGVSQSPSNKVTEKGKDVELRCDPISGHTALYWYRQSLGQGLEFLIYFQGNSAPDKSGLPSDRFSAERTGGSVSTLTIQRTQQEDSAVYLCASSFETNNEQFFGPGTRLTVL.

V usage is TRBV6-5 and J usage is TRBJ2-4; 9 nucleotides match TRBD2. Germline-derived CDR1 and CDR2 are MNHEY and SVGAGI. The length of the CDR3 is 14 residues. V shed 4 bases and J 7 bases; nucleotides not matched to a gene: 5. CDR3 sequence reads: CASSWAGGKNIQYF. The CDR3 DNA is TGTGCCAGCAGTTGGGCGGGAGGGAAGAACATTCAGTACTTC.

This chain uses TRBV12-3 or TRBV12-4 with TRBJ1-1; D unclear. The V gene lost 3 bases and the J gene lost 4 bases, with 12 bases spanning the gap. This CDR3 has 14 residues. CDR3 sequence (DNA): TGTGCCAGCAGTTTCTTAGGTTTGGGCACTGAAGCTTTCTTT. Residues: CASSFLGLGTEAFF.

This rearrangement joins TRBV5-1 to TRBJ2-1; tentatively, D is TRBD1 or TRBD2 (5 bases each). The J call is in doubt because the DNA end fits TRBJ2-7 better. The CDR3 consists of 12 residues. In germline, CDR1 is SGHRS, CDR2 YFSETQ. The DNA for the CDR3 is TGCGCCAGCAGGGAGGACACGCACGAGCAGTACTTC. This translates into CASREDTHEQYF.

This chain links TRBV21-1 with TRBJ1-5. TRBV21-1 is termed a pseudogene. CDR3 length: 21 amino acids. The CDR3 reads CASSMDRSSDASTTSNQPQHF. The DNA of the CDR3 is TGTGCCAGCAGCATGGATAGGAGCTCCGACGCGAGCACAACAAGCAATCAGCCCCAGCATTTT.

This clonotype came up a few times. In nucleotides, the CDR3 is TGTGCTAGTGGCCCCCCGACAGGGAACAAGAACATTCAGTACTTC. Translation: CASGPPTGNKNIQYF. The genes are TRBV12-5 and TRBJ2-4; TRBD1 agrees at 7 bases. After removal of 6 bases from V and 7 bases from J, the junction contained 12 bases not matched to a gene. CDR1 LGHNT and CDR2 FRNRAP come from the germline V gene. This CDR3 contains 15 residues.

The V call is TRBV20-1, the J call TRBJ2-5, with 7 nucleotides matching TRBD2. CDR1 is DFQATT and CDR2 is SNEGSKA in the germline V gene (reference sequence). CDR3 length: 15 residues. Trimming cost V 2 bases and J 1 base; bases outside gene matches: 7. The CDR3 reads CSARPGGIIQETQYF. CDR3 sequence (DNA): TGCAGTGCTAGACCCGGGGGGATAATCCAAGAGACCCAGTACTTC.

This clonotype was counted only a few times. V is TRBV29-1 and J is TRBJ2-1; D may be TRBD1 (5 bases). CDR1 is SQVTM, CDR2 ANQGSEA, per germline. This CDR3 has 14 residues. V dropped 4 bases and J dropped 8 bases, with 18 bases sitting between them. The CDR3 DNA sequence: TGCAGCGTTGGGAGCGTGCTCAGGGTCGATGAGCAGTTCTTC. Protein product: CSVGSVLRVDEQFF.

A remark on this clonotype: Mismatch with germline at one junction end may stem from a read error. The CDR3 region is CASSPLDQGTQYF. As DNA, the CDR3 is TGTGCCAGCTCACCATTAGACCAAGGGACCCAGTACTTC. The chain joins TRBV18 to TRBJ2-5; D gene ambiguous. The CDR3 contains 13 residues. Germline V lookup: CDR1 KGHSH, CDR2 LQKENI.